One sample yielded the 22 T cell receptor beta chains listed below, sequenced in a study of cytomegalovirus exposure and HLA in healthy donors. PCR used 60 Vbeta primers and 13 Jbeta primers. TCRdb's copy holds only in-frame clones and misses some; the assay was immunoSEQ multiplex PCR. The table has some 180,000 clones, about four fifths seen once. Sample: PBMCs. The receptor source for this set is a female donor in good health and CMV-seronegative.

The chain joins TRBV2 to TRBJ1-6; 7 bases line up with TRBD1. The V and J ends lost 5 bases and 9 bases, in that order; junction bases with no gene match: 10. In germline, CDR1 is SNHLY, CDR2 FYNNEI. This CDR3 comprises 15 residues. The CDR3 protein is CASSRDRWGSSPLHF. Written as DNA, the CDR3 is TGTGCCAGCAGTCGGGACAGATGGGGAAGTTCACCCCTCCACTTT.

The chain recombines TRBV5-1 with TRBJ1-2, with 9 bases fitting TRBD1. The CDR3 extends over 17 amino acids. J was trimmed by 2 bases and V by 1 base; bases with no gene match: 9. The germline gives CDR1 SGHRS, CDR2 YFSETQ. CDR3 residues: CASSLMPIGTGNYGYTF. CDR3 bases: TGCGCCAGCAGCTTGATGCCAATCGGGACAGGGAACTATGGCTACACCTTC.

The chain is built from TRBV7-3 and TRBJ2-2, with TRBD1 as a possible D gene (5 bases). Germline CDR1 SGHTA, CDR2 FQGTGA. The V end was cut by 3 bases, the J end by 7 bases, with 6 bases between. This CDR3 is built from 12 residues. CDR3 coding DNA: TGTGCCAGCAGCTTTCAGGGCGGGGAGCTGTTTTTT. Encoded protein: CASSFQGGELFF. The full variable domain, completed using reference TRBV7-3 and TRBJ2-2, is GAGVSQTPSNKVTEKGKYVELRCDPISGHTALYWYRQSLGQGPEFLIYFQGTGAADDSGLPNDRFFAVRPEGSVSTLKIQRTERGDSAVYLCASSFQGGELFFGEGSRLTVL.

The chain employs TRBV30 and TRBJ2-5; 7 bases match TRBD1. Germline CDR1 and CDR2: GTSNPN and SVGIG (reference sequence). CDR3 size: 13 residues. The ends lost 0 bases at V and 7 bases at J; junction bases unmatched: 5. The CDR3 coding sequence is TGTGCCTGGAGTGTACAGGGGCATGGGACCCAGTACTTC. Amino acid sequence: CAWSVQGHGTQYF.

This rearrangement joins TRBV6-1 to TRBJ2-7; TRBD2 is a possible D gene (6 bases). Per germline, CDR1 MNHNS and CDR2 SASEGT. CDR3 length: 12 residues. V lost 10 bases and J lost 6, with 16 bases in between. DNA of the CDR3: TGTGCCACACGTATGGGGGGTGGCGAGCAGTACTTC. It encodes CATRMGGGEQYF.

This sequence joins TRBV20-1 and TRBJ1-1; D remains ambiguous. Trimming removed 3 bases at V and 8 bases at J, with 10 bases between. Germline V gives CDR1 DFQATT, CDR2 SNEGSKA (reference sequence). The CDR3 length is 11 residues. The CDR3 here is CSARREQEAFF. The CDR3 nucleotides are TGCAGTGCTAGGAGGGAACAGGAAGCTTTCTTT.

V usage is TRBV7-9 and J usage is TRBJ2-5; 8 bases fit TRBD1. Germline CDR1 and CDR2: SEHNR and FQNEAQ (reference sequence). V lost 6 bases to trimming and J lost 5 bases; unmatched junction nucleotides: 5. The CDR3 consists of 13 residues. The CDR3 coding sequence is TGTGCCAGCAGGACGACAGGGGCGGAGACCCAGTACTTC. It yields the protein CASRTTGAETQYF. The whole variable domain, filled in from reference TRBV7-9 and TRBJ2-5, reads DTGVSQNPRHKITKRGQNVTFRCDPISEHNRLYWYRQTLGQGPEFLTYFQNEAQLEKSRLLSDRFSAERPKGSFSTLEIQRTEQGDSAMYLCASRTTGAETQYFGPGTRLLVL.

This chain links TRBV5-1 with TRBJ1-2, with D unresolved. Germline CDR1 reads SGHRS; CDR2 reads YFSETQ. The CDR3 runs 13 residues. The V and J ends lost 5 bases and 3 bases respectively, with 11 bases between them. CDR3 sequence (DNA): TGCGCCAGCAGGGAGGGCCCGGACTATGGCTACACCTTC. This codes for CASREGPDYGYTF.

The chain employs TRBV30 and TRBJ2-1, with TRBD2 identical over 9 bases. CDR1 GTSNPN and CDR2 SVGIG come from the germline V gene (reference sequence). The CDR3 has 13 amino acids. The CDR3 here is CARAAGGYNEQFF. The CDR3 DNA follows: TGTGCACGGGCCGCGGGGGGGTACAATGAGCAGTTCTTC.

CDR3 bases: TGTGCCAGCAGCCCAGGGCCCAGCGGGGGGAATACGCAGTATTTT. Its protein product is CASSPGPSGGNTQYF. The chain recombines TRBV9 with TRBJ2-3, with TRBD2 identical over 9 bases. After removal of 4 bases from V and 7 bases from J, the junction contained 10 bases not matched to a gene. In germline, CDR1 is SGDLS, CDR2 YYNGEE. This CDR3 has 15 amino acids.

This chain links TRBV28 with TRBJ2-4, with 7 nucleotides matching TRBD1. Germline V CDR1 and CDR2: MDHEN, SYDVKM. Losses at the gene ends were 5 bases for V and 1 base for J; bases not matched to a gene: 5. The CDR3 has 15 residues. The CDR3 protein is CASSLIRGAKNIQYF. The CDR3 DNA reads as TGTGCCAGCAGTCTCATCAGGGGGGCCAAAAACATTCAGTACTTC. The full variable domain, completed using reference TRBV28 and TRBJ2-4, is DVKVTQSSRYLVKRTGEKVFLECVQDMDHENMFWYRQDPGLGLRLIYFSYDVKMKEKGDIPEGYSVSREKKERFSLILESASTNQTSMYLCASSLIRGAKNIQYFGAGTRLSVL.

CDR3 coding DNA: TGTGCCAGCAGCAGGGATGTCTCTGGAAACACCATATATTTT. Protein product: CASSRDVSGNTIYF. V and J are TRBV6-1 and TRBJ1-3; maybe TRBD1 (5 bases). The CDR3 contains 14 residues. Per germline, CDR1 MNHNS and CDR2 SASEGT. V lost 6 bases to trimming and J lost 0 bases, with 9 bases between them.

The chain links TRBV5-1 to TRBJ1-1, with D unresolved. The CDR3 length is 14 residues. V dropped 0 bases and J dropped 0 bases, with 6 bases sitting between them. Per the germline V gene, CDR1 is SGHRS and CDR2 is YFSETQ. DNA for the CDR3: TGCGCCAGCAGCTTGGCAGAAGTGAACACTGAAGCTTTCTTT. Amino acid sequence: CASSLAEVNTEAFF.

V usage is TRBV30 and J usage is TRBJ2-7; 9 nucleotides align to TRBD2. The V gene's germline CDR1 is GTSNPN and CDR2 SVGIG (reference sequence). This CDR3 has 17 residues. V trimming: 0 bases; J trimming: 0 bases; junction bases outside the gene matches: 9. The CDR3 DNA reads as TGTGCCTGGAGTGTAATAAGCGGGGGGAGAAGCTCCTACGAGCAGTACTTC. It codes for CAWSVISGGRSSYEQYF.

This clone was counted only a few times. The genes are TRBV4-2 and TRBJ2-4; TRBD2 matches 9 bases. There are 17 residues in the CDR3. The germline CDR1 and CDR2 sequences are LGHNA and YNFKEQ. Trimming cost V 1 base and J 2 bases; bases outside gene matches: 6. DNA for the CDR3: TGTGCCAGCAGCCAAGGACGGGCTAGCGGGACCAAAAACATTCAGTACTTC. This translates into CASSQGRASGTKNIQYF.

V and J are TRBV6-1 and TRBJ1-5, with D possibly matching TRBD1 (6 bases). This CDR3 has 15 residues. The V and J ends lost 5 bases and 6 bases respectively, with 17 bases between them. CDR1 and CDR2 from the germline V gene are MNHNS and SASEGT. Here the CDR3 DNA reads TGTGCCAGCAGTCCGTGGGGGGGAGGGGGTCAGCCCCAGCATTTT. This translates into CASSPWGGGGQPQHF.

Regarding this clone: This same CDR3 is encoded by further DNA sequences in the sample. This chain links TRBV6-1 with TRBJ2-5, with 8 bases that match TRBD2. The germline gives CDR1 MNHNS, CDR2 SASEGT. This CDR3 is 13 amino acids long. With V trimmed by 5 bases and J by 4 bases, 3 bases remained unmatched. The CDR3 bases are TGTGCCAGCAGTCGGGGGGGCGGAGAGACCCAGTACTTC. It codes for CASSRGGGETQYF.

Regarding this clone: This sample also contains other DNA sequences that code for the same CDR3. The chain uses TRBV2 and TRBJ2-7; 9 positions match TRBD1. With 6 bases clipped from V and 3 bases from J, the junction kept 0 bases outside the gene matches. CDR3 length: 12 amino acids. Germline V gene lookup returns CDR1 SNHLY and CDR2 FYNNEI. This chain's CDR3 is CASRDRGYEQYF. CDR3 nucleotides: TGTGCCAGCAGGGACAGGGGCTACGAGCAGTACTTC.

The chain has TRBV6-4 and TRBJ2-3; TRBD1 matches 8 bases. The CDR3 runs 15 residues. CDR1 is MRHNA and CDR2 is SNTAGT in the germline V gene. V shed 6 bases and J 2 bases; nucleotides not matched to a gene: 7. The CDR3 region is CASSATGASTDTQYF. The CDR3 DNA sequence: TGTGCCAGCAGCGCGACAGGGGCGTCCACAGATACGCAGTATTTT.

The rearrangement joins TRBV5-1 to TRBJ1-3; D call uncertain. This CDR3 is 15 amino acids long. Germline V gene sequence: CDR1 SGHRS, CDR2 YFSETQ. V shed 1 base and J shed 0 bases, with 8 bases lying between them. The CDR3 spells CASSLRESSGNTIYF. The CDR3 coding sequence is TGCGCCAGCAGCTTGAGGGAGTCCTCTGGAAACACCATATATTTT.

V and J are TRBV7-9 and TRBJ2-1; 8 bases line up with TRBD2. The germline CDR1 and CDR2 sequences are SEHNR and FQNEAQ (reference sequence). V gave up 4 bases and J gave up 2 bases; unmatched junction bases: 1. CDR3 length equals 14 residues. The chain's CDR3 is CASSSGLAYNEQFF. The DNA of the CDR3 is TGTGCCAGCAGCTCGGGACTAGCCTACAATGAGCAGTTCTTC.

DNA for the CDR3: TGTGCCAGCACCCCGGCCCCGGAGGCTGAAGCTTTCTTT. Translated, it gives CASTPAPEAEAFF. The chain joins TRBV7-2 to TRBJ1-1; D remains unclear. Germline V gene lookup returns CDR1 SGHTA and CDR2 FQGNSA. This CDR3 contains 13 residues. The V and J ends lost 7 bases and 6 bases respectively, with 15 bases between them.